The 24 T cell receptor beta chains listed next were all sequenced from one sample in a study of T-cell reconstitution after alpha-beta-depleted transplantation in children. The TCRbeta library was prepared with unique molecular identifiers. TCRdb itself ran the PCR reads through MiXCR, one entry per CDR3 protein. The sample has hundreds of thousands of distinct CDR3 sequences, around 13% seen once. The sequencing here drew on PBMCs, mostly from graft donor cells, taken 360 days after TCRalphabeta/CD19-depleted stem cell transplant. These receptors came from a male patient younger than 18 who had a stem cell transplant for acute myeloid leukemia, so the T cells may come from the graft donor.

This clonotype turned up a few times. This chain links TRBV9 with TRBJ1-2, with D possibly being TRBD1 (6 bases). The CDR3 is made up of 14 amino acids. Per germline, CDR1 SGDLS and CDR2 YYNGEE. V dropped 3 bases and J dropped 8 bases, with 17 bases sitting between them. CDR3 residues: CASSADRISGGYTF. CDR3 in DNA: TGTGCCAGCAGCGCGGACAGAATCTCGGGAGGCTACACCTTC.

The chain joins TRBV12-3 or TRBV12-4 to TRBJ2-5, with 9 bases fitting TRBD1. The CDR3 extends over 14 amino acids. V shed 5 bases, J shed 3 bases, and the junction held 4 bases outside the gene matches. The CDR3 bases are TGTGCCAGCAGTGGCCGACAGGGGGAAGAGACCCAGTACTTC. Its translation is CASSGRQGEETQYF.

This clonotype was observed at least ten times. The chain has TRBV7-8 and TRBJ2-5; D may be TRBD2 (5 bases). CDR3 length equals 15 residues. Germline CDR1 and CDR2: SGHVS and FQNEAQ. Between the trimmed V and J ends, which lost 1 base and 4 bases, there was a span of 13 bases. In nucleotides, the CDR3 is TGTGCCAGCAGCTTAGAATGGACTGAACCAGAGACCCAGTACTTC. The encoded protein is CASSLEWTEPETQYF.

The rearrangement uses TRBV25-1 and TRBJ1-1, with D possibly matching TRBD1 (5 bases). Germline V gives CDR1 MGHDK, CDR2 SYGVNS. This CDR3 spans 11 amino acids. Between the trimmed V and J ends, which lost 2 bases and 9 bases, there was a span of 7 bases. The CDR3: CASSEKGQAFF. CDR3 coding DNA: TGTGCCAGCAGTGAAAAGGGGCAAGCTTTCTTT.

A few counts support this clonotype. The chain joins TRBV5-1 to TRBJ2-2; 8 positions agree with TRBD2. With 4 bases clipped from V and 5 bases from J, the junction kept 16 bases outside the gene matches. This CDR3 is built from 18 residues. Germline assignment: CDR1 SGHRS and CDR2 YFSETQ. In DNA, the CDR3 is TGCGCCAGCAGCATCATCTTCAGTGGCGGGAGGCAAACCGGGGAGCTGTTTTTT. This encodes CASSIIFSGGRQTGELFF. The whole variable domain, filled in from reference TRBV5-1 and TRBJ2-2, reads KAGVTQTPRYLIKTRGQQVTLSCSPISGHRSVSWYQQTPGQGLQFLFEYFSETQRNKGNFPGRFSGRQFSNSRSEMNVSTLELGDSALYLCASSIIFSGGRQTGELFFGEGSRLTVL.

CDR3 region: CASSYQGKVSGANVLTF. CDR3 sequence (DNA): TGTGCCAGCAGTTACCAGGGCAAGGTCTCTGGGGCCAACGTCCTGACTTTC. This chain uses TRBV6-5 with TRBJ2-6; perhaps TRBD1 as D (5 bases). This CDR3 contains 17 residues. The V end lost 2 bases, the J end lost 0 bases, and 11 bases lay between the germline ends. From germline, CDR1 is MNHEY and CDR2 SVGAGI.

V is TRBV25-1 and J is TRBJ2-3, with TRBD2 matching 11 bases. Trimming cost V 3 bases and J 4 bases; bases outside gene matches: 9. The CDR3 runs to 17 residues. CDR1 MGHDK and CDR2 SYGVNS come from the germline V gene. DNA of the CDR3: TGTGCCAGCAGTGAGGGGCTACTAGCGGGAGATTCAGATACGCAGTATTTT. Amino acids: CASSEGLLAGDSDTQYF.

In its sample, this clonotype was seen a few times. J is TRBJ2-1 and V is TRBV4-3, with 8 bases identical to TRBD2. CDR1 and CDR2 from the germline V gene are LGHNA and YSLEER. V lost 1 base and J lost 5; bases outside the gene matches: 1. The CDR3 totals 14 residues. The DNA of the CDR3 is TGCGCCAGCAGCCAAGGGCGGGAGGACAATGAGCAGTTCTTC. Its protein product is CASSQGREDNEQFF.

This clonotype has more than one count but fewer than ten. The genes are TRBV4-3 and TRBJ2-7; 7 bases align to TRBD1. This CDR3 region has 20 residues. Per germline, CDR1 LGHNA and CDR2 YSLEER. Trimming at V came to 1 base and at J to 1 base, leaving 19 bases not matched to a gene. Here the CDR3 DNA reads TGCGCCAGCAGCCAAGGAGGGTTGCGTACAGGGGAAGGGGGTTCCTACGAGCAGTACTTC. This translates into CASSQGGLRTGEGGSYEQYF.

This sequence joins TRBV20-1 and TRBJ2-7, with 7 bases fitting TRBD2. Per the germline V gene, CDR1 is DFQATT and CDR2 is SNEGSKA (reference sequence). The CDR3 loop spans 17 amino acids. V shed 5 bases, J shed 0 bases, and the junction held 16 bases outside the gene matches. CDR3 residues: CSAPRAGVVPSSYEQYF. The CDR3 DNA sequence: TGCAGTGCTCCTCGCGCGGGGGTCGTTCCCAGCTCCTACGAGCAGTACTTC.

This clonotype has at least ten counts. The chain carries TRBV6-1 and TRBJ2-1, with 11 bases that match TRBD2. The CDR3 length is 16 residues. V gave up 6 bases and J gave up 5 bases; unmatched junction bases: 9. Germline V gene lookup returns CDR1 MNHNS and CDR2 SASEGT. Written as DNA, the CDR3 is TGTGCCAGCAGGGGGGTGTTGGGACTAGCGGACAATGAGCAGTTCTTC. Translating gives CASRGVLGLADNEQFF.

In this sample, this clonotype turned up a few times. The chain couples TRBV28 to TRBJ2-5; a possible D gene is TRBD1 (5 bases). This CDR3 comprises 13 residues. Trimming shortened V by 2 bases and J by 5 bases, and 9 bases separated the two germline ends. Germline V gives CDR1 MDHEN, CDR2 SYDVKM. Here the CDR3 DNA reads TGTGCCAGCAGTTTAAGGGGTACTGAGACCCAGTACTTC. This codes for CASSLRGTETQYF.

The J gene is TRBJ2-7, the V gene TRBV12-3 or TRBV12-4, with 11 positions matching TRBD1. With 1 base clipped from V and 10 bases from J, the junction kept 6 bases outside the gene matches. The CDR3 has 14 residues. Here the CDR3 DNA reads TGTGCCAGCAGTTTAGTTCGGACAGGGGGCCCCCAGTACTTC. Translation gives CASSLVRTGGPQYF.

V gene TRBV6-2 or TRBV6-3 combines with J gene TRBJ2-7; TRBD1 is a possible D gene (6 bases). The CDR3 covers 16 residues. Germline assignment: CDR1 MNHEY and CDR2 SVGEGT. V dropped 6 bases and J dropped 0 bases, with 18 bases sitting between them. In nucleotides, the CDR3 is TGTGCCAGCAGCCCTGGGGGCAGATATACCTCCTACGAGCAGTACTTC. It yields the protein CASSPGGRYTSYEQYF.

This clonotype has only a few counts. The chain combines TRBV20-1 with TRBJ2-1; 11 bases align to TRBD2. Germline values: CDR1 DFQATT, CDR2 SNEGSKA (reference sequence). The CDR3 length is 17 residues. Trimming at V came to 5 bases and at J to 5 bases, leaving 14 bases not matched to a gene. The CDR3 nucleotides read TGCAGTGCTCTAAAGAACCCGGGACTAGCGGTGGACAATGAGCAGTTCTTC. Protein: CSALKNPGLAVDNEQFF.

Many counts were recorded for this clonotype. V usage is TRBV5-4 and J usage is TRBJ1-1; D unresolved. This CDR3 contains 12 residues. V lost 1 base to trimming and J lost 3 bases, with 4 bases between them. Looked up from germline, CDR1 is SGHNT and CDR2 is YYREEE (reference sequence). CDR3 amino acids: CASSLSYTEAFF. CDR3 coding DNA: TGTGCCAGCAGCTTGTCCTACACTGAAGCTTTCTTT.

The rearrangement links TRBV7-6 to TRBJ2-1; D unresolved. The germline V gene encodes CDR1 SGHVS and CDR2 FNYEAQ. The ends were cut back, 5 bases at V and 1 base at J, with 15 bases in the middle. The CDR3 totals 16 residues. CDR3 bases: TGTGCCAGCAGCCTCCTCGTCGGCCGTTCCTACAATGAGCAGTTCTTC. Translation gives CASSLLVGRSYNEQFF.

This clonotype was counted many times. This chain connects TRBV5-1 to TRBJ2-1, with 14 bases that match TRBD2. The CDR3 runs 20 residues. Germline assignment: CDR1 SGHRS and CDR2 YFSETQ. V lost 0 bases, J lost 4 bases, and 12 bases stayed unmatched. The CDR3 DNA sequence: TGCGCCAGCAGCTTGGCCCCTACCGGGACTAGCGGGAGAACATACAATGAGCAGTTCTTC. Protein product: CASSLAPTGTSGRTYNEQFF.

This clonotype occurred a few times. This chain uses TRBV12-3 or TRBV12-4 with TRBJ2-1, with a tentative D call TRBD1 (6 bases). V was cut by 6 bases and J by 2 bases, with 14 bases left in between. This CDR3 comprises 15 residues. CDR3 nucleotide sequence: TGTGCCAGCAGCGACAGGATCGGGCCCTACAATGAGCAGTTCTTC. Its protein product is CASSDRIGPYNEQFF.

V is TRBV29-1 and J is TRBJ1-1; possible D gene TRBD1, 6 bases. Trimming cost V 4 bases and J 7 bases, with 22 bases left between them. The length of the CDR3 is 15 residues. Germline CDR1 and CDR2: SQVTM and ANQGSEA. CDR3 sequence: CSVAIPRGGSSEAFF. The CDR3 DNA follows: TGCAGCGTTGCCATTCCCAGGGGAGGCTCCAGTGAAGCTTTCTTT.

This clonotype was counted between two and nine times. The chain links TRBV12-3 or TRBV12-4 to TRBJ1-5; no definite D call. V was cut by 6 bases and J by 0 bases, with 6 bases left in between. This CDR3 is 13 amino acids long. The CDR3, as DNA: TGTGCCAGCAGCTCTCCTAGCAATCAGCCCCAGCATTTT. It specifies CASSSPSNQPQHF.

This clonotype has only a few counts. The junction shows a germline mismatch at one end, possibly a read error. As DNA, the CDR3 is TGCAGCGTCGGGCAGGACCCCTCCTTC. This codes for CSVGQDPSF. The chain couples TRBV29-1 to TRBJ2-1; D gene ambiguous. Germline V lookup: CDR1 SQVTM, CDR2 ANQGSEA. The CDR3 spans 9 residues.

The V gene is TRBV20-1, the J gene TRBJ1-5, with TRBD1 identical over 8 bases. Germline CDR1 DFQATT, CDR2 SNEGSKA (reference sequence). V shed 3 bases and J 0 bases; nucleotides not matched to a gene: 4. The CDR3 runs to 15 residues. This CDR3 is CSARTGENSNQPQHF. In DNA, the CDR3 is TGCAGTGCTAGGACAGGGGAAAATAGCAATCAGCCCCAGCATTTT.

This clonotype was counted a few times. The V call is TRBV27, the J call TRBJ2-5; possibly TRBD1 for D (6 bases). Per germline, CDR1 MNHEY and CDR2 SMNVEV (reference sequence). Trimming cost V 5 bases and J 5 bases, with 21 bases left between them. The CDR3 loop spans 16 amino acids. CDR3 DNA sequence: TGTGCCAGCAGTAGTCGACAGGAACTCGGCGAGGAGACCCAGTACTTC. Protein product: CASSSRQELGEETQYF.